The rows below give T cell receptor beta chains drawn from one sample of a study of molecular identifiers for immune sequencing clone quantification. TCRdb independently ran MiXCR on the PCR reads; one entry per CDR3 protein. The table lists some 580,000 distinct CDR3 sequences, approximately 24% of them singletons, with about 0.84% in the top ten. Sequencing was carried out using naive CD8+ T cells from blood, with Jurkat cell RNA spiked in. These receptors were obtained from a human donor in good health. Some libraries in this study had Jurkat cell RNA spiked in. The CDR3 runs from the conserved cysteine through the conserved F or W. D genes are given only for firm matches. Expanded clones are given a class, and other clones once, few, many or no size at all.

clone_size: few
j_call: TRBJ1-5
v_call: TRBV12-3/TRBV12-4
d_call: -
cdr3_aa: CASSLTGLDSNSNQPQHF
cdr3_nt: TGTGCCAGCAGTTTAACGGGGCTGGACTCAAATAGCAATCAGCCCCAGCATTTT

clone_size: -
j_call: TRBJ2-3
v_call: TRBV4-3
d_call: -
cdr3_aa: CTSSQDIAKTNTDTQYF
cdr3_nt: TGCACCAGCAGCCAAGATATAGCGAAAACGAACACAGATACACAATATTTT

clone_size: many
j_call: TRBJ1-5
v_call: TRBV6-2/TRBV6-3
d_call: TRBD1
cdr3_aa: CASSRVGQVYSNQPQHF
cdr3_nt: TGTGCCAGCAGTCGGGTAGGACAGGTATATAGCAATCAGCCCCAGCATTTT

clone_size: few
j_call: TRBJ2-1
v_call: TRBV11-2
d_call: -
cdr3_aa: CASSFHRAQIYEQFF
cdr3_nt: TGTGCCAGCAGCTTTCACAGGGCCCAGATTTATGAGCAGTTCTTC

clone_size: many
j_call: TRBJ2-1
v_call: TRBV5-6
d_call: -
cdr3_aa: CASSPRTNNEQFF
cdr3_nt: TGTGCCAGCAGCCCCCGGACAAACAATGAGCAGTTCTTC

clone_size: many
j_call: TRBJ2-3
v_call: TRBV2
d_call: -
cdr3_aa: CASKTTPGTDTQYF
cdr3_nt: TGTGCCAGCAAAACCACCCCTGGTACAGATACGCAGTATTTT

clone_size: -
j_call: TRBJ2-3
v_call: TRBV19
d_call: -
cdr3_aa: CASGRTIYTDTQYF
cdr3_nt: TGTGCCAGTGGACGGACTATATACACAGATACGCAGTATTTT

clone_size: -
j_call: TRBJ1-2
v_call: TRBV5-8
d_call: -
cdr3_aa: CASSLAGSYTF
cdr3_nt: TGTGCCAGCAGCTTGGCGGGGAGCTACACCTTC

clone_size: -
j_call: TRBJ1-6
v_call: TRBV6-5
d_call: TRBD1
cdr3_aa: CASTRQGRDSPLHF
cdr3_nt: TGTGCCAGCACCAGACAGGGGAGAGATTCACCCCTCCACTTT

clone_size: -
j_call: TRBJ2-7
v_call: TRBV24-1
d_call: -
cdr3_aa: CATSDLKRHRSYEQYF
cdr3_nt: TGTGCCACCAGTGATTTAAAGCGTCACAGGTCATACGAGCAGTACTTC

clone_size: many
j_call: TRBJ2-1
v_call: TRBV6-2/TRBV6-3
d_call: -
cdr3_aa: CASSPGPPGGEQFF
cdr3_nt: TGTGCCAGCAGTCCCGGACCCCCCGGAGGTGAGCAGTTCTTC

clone_size: -
j_call: TRBJ1-1
v_call: TRBV4-1
d_call: -
cdr3_aa: CASSQDPRGQTEAFF
cdr3_nt: TGCGCCAGCAGCCAAGATCCCAGGGGACAAACTGAAGCTTTCTTT

clone_size: -
j_call: TRBJ2-7
v_call: TRBV7-2
d_call: TRBD2
cdr3_aa: CASSMRLAGGPISYEQYF
cdr3_nt: TGTGCCAGCAGCATGAGACTAGCGGGGGGGCCTATCTCCTACGAGCAGTACTTC

clone_size: many
j_call: TRBJ2-3
v_call: TRBV11-2
d_call: TRBD1
cdr3_aa: CASSSWDSTSTDTQYF
cdr3_nt: TGTGCCAGCAGCTCATGGGACAGCACTAGCACAGATACGCAGTATTTT

clone_size: many
j_call: TRBJ2-3
v_call: TRBV25-1
d_call: -
cdr3_aa: CASRGGWTDTQYF
cdr3_nt: TGTGCCAGCAGGGGGGGATGGACAGATACGCAGTATTTT

clone_size: -
j_call: TRBJ1-1
v_call: TRBV2
d_call: TRBD1
cdr3_aa: CASSEKSFGTGIEAFF
cdr3_nt: TGTGCCAGCAGTGAAAAAAGTTTTGGGACAGGGATTGAAGCTTTCTTT

clone_size: few
j_call: TRBJ1-6
v_call: TRBV5-6
d_call: TRBD1
cdr3_aa: CASSGGGTAPNSPLHF
cdr3_nt: TGTGCCAGCAGCGGGGGCGGGACAGCCCCTAATTCACCCCTCCACTTT

clone_size: few
j_call: TRBJ1-2
v_call: TRBV7-2
d_call: -
cdr3_aa: CASSLVDLGANYGYTF
cdr3_nt: TGTGCCAGCAGCTTAGTTGATTTAGGGGCTAACTATGGCTACACCTTC

clone_size: few
j_call: TRBJ2-1
v_call: TRBV4-3
d_call: -
cdr3_aa: CASSQGSLQGNEQFF
cdr3_nt: TGCGCCAGCAGCCAAGGATCCCTTCAGGGCAATGAGCAGTTCTTC

clone_size: many
j_call: TRBJ1-5
v_call: TRBV28
d_call: -
cdr3_aa: CASTWRGVTQPQHF
cdr3_nt: TGTGCCAGCACTTGGAGAGGGGTGACGCAGCCCCAGCATTTT

clone_size: -
j_call: TRBJ1-5
v_call: TRBV30
d_call: -
cdr3_aa: CAWSGGEVGQPQHF
cdr3_nt: TGTGCCTGGAGTGGTGGGGAAGTCGGTCAGCCCCAGCATTTT

clone_size: few
j_call: TRBJ2-5
v_call: TRBV11-3
d_call: TRBD1
cdr3_aa: CASSGTEETQYF
cdr3_nt: TGTGCCAGCAGCGGGACAGAAGAGACCCAGTACTTC

clone_size: many
j_call: TRBJ2-3
v_call: TRBV30
d_call: TRBD1
cdr3_aa: CAWNFGQGATGDTQYF
cdr3_nt: TGTGCCTGGAACTTCGGACAGGGGGCGACGGGGGATACGCAGTATTTT

clone_size: many
j_call: TRBJ2-3
v_call: TRBV28
d_call: -
cdr3_aa: CASSNSLYTDTQYF
cdr3_nt: TGTGCCAGCAGTAACTCCCTCTACACAGATACGCAGTATTTT